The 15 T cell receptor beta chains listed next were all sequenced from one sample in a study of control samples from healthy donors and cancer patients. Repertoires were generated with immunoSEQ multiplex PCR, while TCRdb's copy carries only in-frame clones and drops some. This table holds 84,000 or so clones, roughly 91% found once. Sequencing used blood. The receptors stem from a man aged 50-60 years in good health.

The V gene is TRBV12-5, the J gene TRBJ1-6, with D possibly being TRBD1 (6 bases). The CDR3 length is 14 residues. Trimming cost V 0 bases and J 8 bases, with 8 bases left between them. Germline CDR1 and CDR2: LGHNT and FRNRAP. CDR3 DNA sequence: TGTGCTAGTGGTTTGGTAGGGGGACATTCACCCCTCCACTTT. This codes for CASGLVGGHSPLHF.

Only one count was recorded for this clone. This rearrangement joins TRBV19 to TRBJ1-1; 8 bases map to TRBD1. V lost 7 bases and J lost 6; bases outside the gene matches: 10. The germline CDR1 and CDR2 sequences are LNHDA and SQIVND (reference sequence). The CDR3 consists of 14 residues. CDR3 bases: TGTGCCAGTACCCGGACAGGGTTCAAACCTGAAGCTTTCTTT. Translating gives CASTRTGFKPEAFF.

The CDR3 nucleotides read TGTGCCAGCAGTCGGGAGGGGATCTATGGCTACACCTTC. Translating it yields CASSREGIYGYTF. The rearrangement links TRBV6-5 to TRBJ1-2, with a tentative D call TRBD1 (5 bases). Germline loops: CDR1 MNHEY, CDR2 SVGAGI. V was cut by 5 bases and J by 4 bases, with 11 bases left in between. The CDR3 has 13 amino acids.

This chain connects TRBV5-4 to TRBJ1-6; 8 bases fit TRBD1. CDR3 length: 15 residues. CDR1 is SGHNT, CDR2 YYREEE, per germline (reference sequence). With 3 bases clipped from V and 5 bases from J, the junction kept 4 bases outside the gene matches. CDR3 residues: CASSSGTGDNSPLHF. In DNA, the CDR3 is TGTGCCAGCAGCTCGGGGACAGGTGATAATTCACCCCTCCACTTT.

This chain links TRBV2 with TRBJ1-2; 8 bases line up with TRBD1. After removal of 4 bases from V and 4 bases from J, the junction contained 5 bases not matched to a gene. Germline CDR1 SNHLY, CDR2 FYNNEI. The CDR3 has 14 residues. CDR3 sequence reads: CASSGKQGAYGYTF. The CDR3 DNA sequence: TGTGCCAGCAGTGGAAAGCAGGGGGCCTATGGCTACACCTTC. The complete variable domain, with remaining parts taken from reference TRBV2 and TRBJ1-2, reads EPEVTQTPSHQVTQMGQEVILRCVPISNHLYFYWYRQILGQKVEFLVSFYNNEISEKSEIFDDQFSVERPDGSNFTLKIRSTKLEDSAMYFCASSGKQGAYGYTFGSGTRLTVV.

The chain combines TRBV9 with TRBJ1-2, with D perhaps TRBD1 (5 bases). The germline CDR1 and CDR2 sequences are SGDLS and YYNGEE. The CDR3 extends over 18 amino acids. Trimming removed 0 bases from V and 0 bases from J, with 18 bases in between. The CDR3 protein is CASSVVPEGRIANYGYTF. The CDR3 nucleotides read TGTGCCAGCAGCGTAGTTCCGGAGGGGCGTATAGCTAACTATGGCTACACCTTC.

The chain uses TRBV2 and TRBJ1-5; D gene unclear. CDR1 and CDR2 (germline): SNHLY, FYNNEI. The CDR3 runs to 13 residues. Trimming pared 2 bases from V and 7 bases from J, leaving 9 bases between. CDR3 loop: CASSEPDDQPQHF. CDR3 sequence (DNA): TGTGCCAGCAGTGAACCGGACGACCAGCCCCAGCATTTT.

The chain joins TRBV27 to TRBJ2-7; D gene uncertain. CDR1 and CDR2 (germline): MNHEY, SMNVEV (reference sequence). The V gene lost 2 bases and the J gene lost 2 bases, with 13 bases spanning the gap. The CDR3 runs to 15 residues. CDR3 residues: CASSLGPSPPYEQYF. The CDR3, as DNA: TGTGCCAGCAGTTTAGGGCCGTCGCCCCCCTACGAGCAGTACTTC.

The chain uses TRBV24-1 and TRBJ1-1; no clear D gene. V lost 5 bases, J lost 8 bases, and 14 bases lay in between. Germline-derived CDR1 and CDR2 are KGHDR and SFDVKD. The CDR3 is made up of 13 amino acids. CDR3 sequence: CATSVKGFGEAFF. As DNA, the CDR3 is TGTGCCACCAGTGTTAAGGGCTTCGGAGAAGCTTTCTTT.

CDR3 bases: TGTGCCAGCAGCTTAAGGGTGACTGAAGCTTTCTTT. Protein product: CASSLRVTEAFF. V and J are TRBV7-2 and TRBJ1-1; D unclear. The CDR3 runs to 12 residues. The ends were cut back, 2 bases at V and 5 bases at J, with 6 bases in the middle. Germline assignment: CDR1 SGHTA and CDR2 FQGNSA.

The CDR3 DNA follows: TGTGCCAGCAGCCCAATTCGGACAGGCCAGAATGAGCAGTTCTTC. It encodes CASSPIRTGQNEQFF. V is TRBV11-2 and J is TRBJ2-1; the match to TRBD1 covers 7 bases. Germline assignment: CDR1 SGHAT and CDR2 FQNNGV. The length of the CDR3 is 15 residues. V lost 5 bases, J lost 7 bases, and 11 bases stayed unmatched.

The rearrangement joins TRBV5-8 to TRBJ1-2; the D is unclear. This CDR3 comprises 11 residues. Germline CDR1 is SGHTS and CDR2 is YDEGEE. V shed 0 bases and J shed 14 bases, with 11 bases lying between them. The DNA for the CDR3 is TGTGCCAGCAGCTTGGTTCTAGGATCGACCTTC. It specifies CASSLVLGSTF.

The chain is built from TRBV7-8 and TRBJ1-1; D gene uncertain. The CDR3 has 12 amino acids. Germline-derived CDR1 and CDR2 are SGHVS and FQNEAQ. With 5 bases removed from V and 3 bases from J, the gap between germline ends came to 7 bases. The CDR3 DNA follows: TGTGCCAGCAGCCCGACTTACACTGAAGCTTTCTTT. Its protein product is CASSPTYTEAFF.

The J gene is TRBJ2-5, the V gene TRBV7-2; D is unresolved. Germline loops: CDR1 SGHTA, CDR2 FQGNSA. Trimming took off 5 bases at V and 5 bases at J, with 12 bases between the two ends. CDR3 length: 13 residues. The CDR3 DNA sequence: TGTGCCAGCAGCCGCGGCGAAACGGAGACCCAGTACTTC. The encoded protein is CASSRGETETQYF.

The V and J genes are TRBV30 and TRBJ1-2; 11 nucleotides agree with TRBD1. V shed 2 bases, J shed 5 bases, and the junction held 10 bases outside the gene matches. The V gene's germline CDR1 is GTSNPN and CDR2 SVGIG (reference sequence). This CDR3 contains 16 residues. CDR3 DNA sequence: TGTGCCTGGAGTAAACCTTCGGACAGGGGGCGTTATGGCTACACCTTC. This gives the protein CAWSKPSDRGRYGYTF.